This TCR beta chain emerged from a study of immune evolution from preneoplasia to lung adenocarcinoma. The CDR3 has 14 residues. Trimming left V 6 bases short and J 0 bases short, with 9 bases between. Germline assignment: CDR1 MNHEY and CDR2 SMNVEV (reference sequence). Findings and limits, study-wide: Compared with EGFR-mutant or double wild-type lesions, KRAS-mutant nodules were more clonal.

Using immunoSEQ multiplex PCR, the repertoire was profiled, and TCRdb retains in-frame clones only, with some absent. This table holds 14,000 or so clones, 65% to 90% found once. For this clone: Its antigen remains unidentified.

The specimen was FFPE lung adenocarcinoma in situ tissue. The genes are TRBV27 and TRBJ2-1, with D possibly matching TRBD2 (6 bases). This TCR was recovered from a donor aged 70 or over with lung adenocarcinoma. The CDR3 spells CASSSGFSYNEQFF. CDR3 DNA sequence: TGTGCCAGCAGCAGCGGGTTCTCCTACAATGAGCAGTTCTTC.